The 8 T cell receptor beta chains below all came from one sample that was sequenced in a study of radiation and T cells in renal cell carcinoma. Assay used: immunoSEQ multiplex PCR; TCRdb lists only in-frame clones, some missing. The sample lists 4,000 or so clones; approximately 83% were seen once. As to treatment: treatment-naive control, cytoreductive nephrectomy. The sequenced sample was tumor tissue, obtained from a patient whose treatment was nephrectomy without radiotherapy. The receptor source for this set is a middle-aged man with renal cell carcinoma.

In this sample, this clone turned up a few times. V gene TRBV19 combines with J gene TRBJ1-2; TRBD1 matches 8 bases. Germline-derived CDR1 and CDR2 are LNHDA and SQIVND (reference sequence). The CDR3 extends over 13 amino acids. Trimming at V came to 11 bases and at J to 4 bases, leaving 9 bases not matched to a gene. The CDR3 loop is CAGGTGSGYGYTF. CDR3 bases: TGTGCCGGAGGGACAGGATCGGGCTATGGCTACACCTTC.

This clone was recorded only once. This sequence joins TRBV19 and TRBJ1-2, with D possibly being TRBD1 (5 bases). The CDR3 is 14 amino acids. Germline CDR1 reads LNHDA; CDR2 reads SQIVND (reference sequence). V was cut by 3 bases and J by 8 bases, with 16 bases left in between. CDR3 residues: CASSIGPPRAGYTF. The CDR3 region has the DNA TGTGCCAGTAGTATCGGGCCCCCCAGGGCGGGCTACACCTTC.

The chain recombines TRBV29-1 with TRBJ1-2; D may be TRBD1 (5 bases). Trimming removed 6 bases at V and 3 bases at J, with 14 bases between. The CDR3 contains 13 residues. The germline V gene encodes CDR1 SQVTM and CDR2 ANQGSEA. The CDR3 DNA is TGCAGCGTCATTGACAGAAACTACTATGGCTACACCTTC. Amino acid sequence: CSVIDRNYYGYTF.

This sequence joins TRBV5-1 and TRBJ2-2; D ambiguous. This CDR3 has 15 residues. The V gene's germline CDR1 is SGHRS and CDR2 YFSETQ. Deletions cut 1 base from V and 2 bases from J, with 9 bases between. This CDR3 reads CASSLQVSNTGELFF. DNA of the CDR3: TGCGCCAGCAGCTTGCAGGTCTCCAACACCGGGGAGCTGTTTTTT. Using reference TRBV5-1 and TRBJ2-2 for the parts outside the CDR3, the full variable domain is KAGVTQTPRYLIKTRGQQVTLSCSPISGHRSVSWYQQTPGQGLQFLFEYFSETQRNKGNFPGRFSGRQFSNSRSEMNVSTLELGDSALYLCASSLQVSNTGELFFGEGSRLTVL.

The V and J genes are TRBV10-3 and TRBJ1-1; maybe TRBD1 (6 bases). Per the germline V gene, CDR1 is ENHRY and CDR2 is SYGVKD. This CDR3 is 13 amino acids long. With 0 bases removed from V and 6 bases from J, the gap between germline ends came to 8 bases. CDR3 in DNA: TGTGCCATCAGTGAGTCACAGGGACCTGAAGCTTTCTTT. It codes for CAISESQGPEAFF.

The chain combines TRBV5-5 with TRBJ1-1; D is undetermined. V lost 2 bases and J 0 bases, leaving 14 bases between the germline ends. Germline V CDR1 and CDR2: SGHKS, YYEKEE (reference sequence). The CDR3 contains 16 residues. The DNA of the CDR3 is TGTGCCAGCAGCTTTGGGAACAGACGCATGAACACTGAAGCTTTCTTT. It codes for CASSFGNRRMNTEAFF.

This clone was detected a few times. This chain links TRBV2 with TRBJ1-1, with D uncertain. The germline V gene has CDR1 SNHLY and CDR2 FYNNEI. Trimming cost V 3 bases and J 5 bases, with 10 bases left between them. The CDR3 is 13 residues long. The CDR3 here is CASSDRAWTEAFF. CDR3 coding DNA: TGTGCCAGCAGTGATCGGGCGTGGACTGAAGCTTTCTTT.

V gene TRBV1 combines with J gene TRBJ2-3; the D call of TRBD2 is as the table states it, not checked on the DNA. TRBV1 is shown as a pseudogene. CDR3 length equals 16 residues. The CDR3 loop reads CTSSQEEREIRDTQYF. As DNA, the CDR3 is TGCACCAGCAGCCAAGAGGAGCGGGAGATAAGAGATACGCAGTATTTT.